This TCR beta chain was recorded in a study of tumor-infiltrating lymphocytes in primary liver carcinoma. This clonotype was seen at least ten times. Blood RNA was derived from unsorted whole blood, and germline DNA was extracted too. TCR beta cDNA was reverse-transcribed from about 500 ng of total RNA. The reaction used a constant-region primer and ProtoScript II reverse transcriptase. ARM-PCR was slightly modified, and three nested multiplex PCR rounds with it gave rise to the TCR beta libraries. TCRdb re-called the multiplex PCR reads with MiXCR, one entry per CDR3 protein. The sample lists some 180,000 distinct CDR3 sequences, 50% to 75% occurring once. The sample was peripheral blood. The TCR originated in a man aged 35 to 55 with primary liver carcinoma and hepatitis B virus infection.

CDR3 residues: CASSFIGVDEQFF. The CDR3 nucleotides are TGTGCCAGCAGCTTCATCGGGGTAGATGAGCAGTTCTTC. The chain combines TRBV11-3 with TRBJ2-1, with a tentative D call TRBD2 (5 bases). Looked up from germline, CDR1 is SGHNT and CDR2 is YENEEA. V lost 3 bases to trimming and J lost 8 bases, with 11 bases between them. The CDR3 has 13 amino acids.